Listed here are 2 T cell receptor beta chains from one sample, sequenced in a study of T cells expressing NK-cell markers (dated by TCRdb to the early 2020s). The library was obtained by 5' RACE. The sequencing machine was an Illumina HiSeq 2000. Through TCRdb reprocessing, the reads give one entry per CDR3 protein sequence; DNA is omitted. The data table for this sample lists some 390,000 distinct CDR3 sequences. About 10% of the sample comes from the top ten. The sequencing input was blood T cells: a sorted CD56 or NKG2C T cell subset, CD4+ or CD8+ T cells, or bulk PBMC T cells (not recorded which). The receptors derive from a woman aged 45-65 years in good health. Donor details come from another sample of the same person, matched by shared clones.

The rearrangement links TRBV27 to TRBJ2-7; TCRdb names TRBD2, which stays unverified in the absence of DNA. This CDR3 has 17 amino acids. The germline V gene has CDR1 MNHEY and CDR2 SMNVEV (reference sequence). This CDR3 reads CASSLSGLAGQSGEQYF.

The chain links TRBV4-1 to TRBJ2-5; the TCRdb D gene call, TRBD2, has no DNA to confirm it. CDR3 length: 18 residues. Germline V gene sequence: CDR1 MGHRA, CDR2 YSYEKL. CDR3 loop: CASSQDRPAGRAGETQYF.